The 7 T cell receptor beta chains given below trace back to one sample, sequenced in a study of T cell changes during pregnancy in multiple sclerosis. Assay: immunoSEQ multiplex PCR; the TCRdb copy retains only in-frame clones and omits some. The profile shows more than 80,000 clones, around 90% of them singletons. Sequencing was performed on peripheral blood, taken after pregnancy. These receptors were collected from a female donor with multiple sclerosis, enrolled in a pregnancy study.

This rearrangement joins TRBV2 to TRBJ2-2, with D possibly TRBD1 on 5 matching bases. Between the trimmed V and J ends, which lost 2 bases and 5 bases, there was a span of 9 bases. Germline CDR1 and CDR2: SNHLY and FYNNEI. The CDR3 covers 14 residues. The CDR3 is CASSEQGMTGELFF. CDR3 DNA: TGTGCCAGCAGTGAACAGGGTATGACCGGGGAGCTGTTTTTT.

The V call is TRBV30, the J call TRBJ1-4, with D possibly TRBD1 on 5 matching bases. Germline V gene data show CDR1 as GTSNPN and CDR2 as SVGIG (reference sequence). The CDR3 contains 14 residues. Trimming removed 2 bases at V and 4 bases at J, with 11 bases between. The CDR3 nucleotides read TGTGCCTGGAGTCTGGGACTGGATAATGAAAAACTGTTTTTT. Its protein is CAWSLGLDNEKLFF.

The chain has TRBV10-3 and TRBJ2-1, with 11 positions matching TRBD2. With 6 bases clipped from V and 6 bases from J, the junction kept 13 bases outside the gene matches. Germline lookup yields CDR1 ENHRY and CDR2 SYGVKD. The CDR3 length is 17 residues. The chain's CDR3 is CAISLTSGRGGSNEQFF. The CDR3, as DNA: TGTGCCATCAGCCTAACTAGCGGGAGAGGGGGTAGCAATGAGCAGTTCTTC.

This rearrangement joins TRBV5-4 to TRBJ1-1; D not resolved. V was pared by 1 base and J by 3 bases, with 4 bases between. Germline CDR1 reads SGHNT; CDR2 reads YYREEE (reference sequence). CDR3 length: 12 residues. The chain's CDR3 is CASSLRDTEAFF. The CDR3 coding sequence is TGTGCCAGCAGCTTGCGGGACACTGAAGCTTTCTTT.

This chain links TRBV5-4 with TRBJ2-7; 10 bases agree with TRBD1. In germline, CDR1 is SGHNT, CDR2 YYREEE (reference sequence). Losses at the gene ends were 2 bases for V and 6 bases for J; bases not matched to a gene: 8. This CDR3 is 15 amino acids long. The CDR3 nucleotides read TGTGCCAGCAGCTTAGCTGCGGGACAGGGGACCGAGCAGTACTTC. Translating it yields CASSLAAGQGTEQYF.

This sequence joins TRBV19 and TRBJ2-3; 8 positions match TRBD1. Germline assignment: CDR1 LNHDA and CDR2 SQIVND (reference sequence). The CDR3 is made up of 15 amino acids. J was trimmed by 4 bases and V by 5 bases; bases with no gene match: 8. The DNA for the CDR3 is TGTGCCAGTAGTTCCCGGACAGGGCTGGCAGATACGCAGTATTTT. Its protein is CASSSRTGLADTQYF.

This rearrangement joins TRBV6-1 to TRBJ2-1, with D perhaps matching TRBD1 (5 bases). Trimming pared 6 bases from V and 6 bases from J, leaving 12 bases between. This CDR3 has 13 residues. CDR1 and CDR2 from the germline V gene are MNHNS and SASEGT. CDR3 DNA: TGTGCCAGCAGAATCACAGGCCGCAATGAGCAGTTCTTC. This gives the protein CASRITGRNEQFF.